This T cell receptor (beta chain) was identified in a study of blood T cell repertoires in COVID-19. Study-level background: In each case, the material was cDNA or gDNA derived from T cells, B-cell-depleted T cells, or PBMCs.

The assay was immunoSEQ multiplex PCR, and TCRdb's table has in-frame clones only and misses some. The table records 150,000 to 190,000 clones, roughly nine tenths of them present only once. Germline V gene sequence: CDR1 MNHNS, CDR2 SASEGT. This CDR3 has 13 residues. V was trimmed by 0 bases and J by 7 bases, leaving 6 bases between them. The receptor was isolated from a woman aged 40-49 years with acute or convalescent COVID-19. The V and J genes are TRBV6-1 and TRBJ2-2, with D perhaps TRBD1 (5 bases). Sequencing used peripheral blood. CDR3: CASSEAGDGELFF. The CDR3 nucleotides are TGTGCCAGCAGTGAAGCAGGGGACGGGGAGCTGTTTTTT.